This TCR beta chain was identified in a study of blood T cell repertoires in COVID-19. With 5 bases removed from V and 7 bases from J, the gap between germline ends came to 8 bases. The CDR3 covers 11 residues. Germline lookup yields CDR1 MNHNY and CDR2 SVGAGI (reference sequence). Authors' methods: The assay estimated nucleated cells by amplifying reference gene primers. Assay: immunoSEQ multiplex PCR; the TCRdb copy retains only in-frame clones and omits some. The V and J calls and clone size are taken from that table; D and trimming were inferred from the DNA. Of approximately 210,000 clones in the sample, 80% to 90% were seen once.

The TCR comes from a man over 45 with active or convalescent COVID-19. The chain couples TRBV6-6 to TRBJ1-1; D remains unclear. Sequenced input: peripheral blood. CDR3 sequence: CASSQTVEAFF. CDR3 bases: TGTGCCAGCAGTCAAACAGTTGAAGCTTTCTTT.